What follows are 30 T cell receptor beta chains derived from one specimen sequenced in a study of blood T cell repertoires in COVID-19. Method: immunoSEQ multiplex PCR; TCRdb's copy keeps in-frame clones and lacks some. The profile shows under 400,000 clones, more than 70% of them singletons. Input material: peripheral blood. Receptors originate from a woman younger than 45 with COVID-19, enrolled during active disease.

The rearrangement joins TRBV28 to TRBJ1-1, with D tentatively TRBD1 (6 bases). V was trimmed by 1 base and J by 5 bases, leaving 17 bases between them. This CDR3 contains 16 residues. CDR1 is MDHEN and CDR2 is SYDVKM in the germline V gene. Here the CDR3 DNA reads TGTGCCAGCAGTTTATTAGTAGGGGGTATCAGTACTGAAGCTTTCTTT. Protein product: CASSLLVGGISTEAFF.

Details on this clone: Within the sample, other DNA sequences also encode this same CDR3. V and J are TRBV7-3 and TRBJ2-1; 9 bases agree with TRBD2. Germline loops: CDR1 SGHTA, CDR2 FQGTGA. CDR3 length: 15 amino acids. V was pared by 3 bases and J by 2 bases, with 2 bases of the junction left unmatched. The CDR3 is CASSLTSGAYNEQFF. The DNA for the CDR3 is TGTGCCAGCAGCTTGACTAGCGGTGCCTACAATGAGCAGTTCTTC.

The chain links TRBV27 to TRBJ1-4; D gene unclear. CDR1 is MNHEY, CDR2 SMNVEV, per germline (reference sequence). V lost 3 bases and J 7 bases, leaving 18 bases between the germline ends. The CDR3 loop spans 16 amino acids. The CDR3 coding sequence is TGTGCCAGCAGTTTCGGGGTCGAGGAGGTGGCTGAAAAACTGTTTTTT. Residues: CASSFGVEEVAEKLFF. Together with reference TRBV27 and TRBJ1-4, the CDR3 gives the full variable domain: EAQVTQNPRYLITVTGKKLTVTCSQNMNHEYMSWYRQDPGLGLRQIYYSMNVEVTDKGDVPEGYKVSRKEKRNFPLILESPSPNQTSLYFCASSFGVEEVAEKLFFGSGTQLSVL.

The chain joins TRBV3-1 (or the pseudogene TRBV3-2) to TRBJ2-3, with 16 bases lining up with TRBD2. The CDR3 covers 15 residues. Germline V gene lookup returns CDR1 LGHDT and CDR2 YNNKEL (reference sequence). J gave up 6 bases and V 3 bases, and 0 bases lay outside the gene matches. The CDR3 DNA sequence: TGTGCCAGCAGCCAGGGACTAGCGGGGGGGGATACGCAGTATTTT. This encodes CASSQGLAGGDTQYF.

CDR3 amino acids: CASSPLGTALDYEQYF. The DNA for the CDR3 is TGTGCCAGCAGCCCCTTAGGGACTGCCCTGGACTACGAGCAGTACTTC. The chain is built from TRBV4-2 and TRBJ2-7; possible D gene TRBD2, 6 bases. This CDR3 region has 16 residues. V was pared by 4 bases and J by 3 bases, with 19 bases between. The germline V gene has CDR1 LGHNA and CDR2 YNFKEQ.

The rearrangement joins TRBV19 to TRBJ1-2; no definite D call. The CDR3 has 14 residues. The germline V gene encodes CDR1 LNHDA and CDR2 SQIVND (reference sequence). Trimming took off 7 bases at V and 0 bases at J, with 12 bases between the two ends. The DNA of the CDR3 is TGTGCCAGTATCACCACCCGGTCTAACTATGGCTACACCTTC. Translating it yields CASITTRSNYGYTF.

About this clone: Other DNA sequences in this sample translate to the same CDR3. The chain joins TRBV24-1 to TRBJ2-3; the match to TRBD1 covers 9 bases. V was pared by 0 bases and J by 6 bases, with 3 bases of the junction left unmatched. The CDR3 totals 15 residues. Germline CDR1 reads KGHDR; CDR2 reads SFDVKD. Here the CDR3 DNA reads TGTGCCACCAGTGATTTGGGACAGGGGACCGATACGCAGTATTTT. The encoded protein is CATSDLGQGTDTQYF.

The chain employs TRBV5-1 and TRBJ2-1, with 10 bases identical to TRBD2. CDR3 size: 14 residues. Germline CDR1 SGHRS, CDR2 YFSETQ. V was pared by 3 bases and J by 6 bases, with 3 bases of the junction left unmatched. CDR3 protein: CASSSRTSGNEQFF. DNA for the CDR3: TGCGCCAGCAGCTCACGGACTAGCGGCAATGAGCAGTTCTTC.

The genes are TRBV18 and TRBJ2-5; no definite D call. V lost 3 bases and J 5 bases, leaving 10 bases between the germline ends. This CDR3 has 13 residues. The V gene's germline CDR1 is KGHSH and CDR2 LQKENI. Here the CDR3 reads CASSPGSQETQYF. The CDR3 DNA is TGTGCCAGCTCACCTGGCAGTCAGGAGACCCAGTACTTC.

This chain uses TRBV30 with TRBJ1-4; D is unresolved. V gave up 1 base and J gave up 11 bases, with 17 bases separating them. The CDR3 is 14 residues long. Germline V gives CDR1 GTSNPN, CDR2 SVGIG (reference sequence). CDR3 residues: CAWSAPSGHSKLFF. The CDR3 DNA sequence: TGTGCCTGGAGTGCGCCGAGCGGGCATTCGAAACTGTTTTTT.

The chain uses TRBV2 and TRBJ2-5, with unresolved D. The CDR3 is made up of 13 amino acids. Trimming pared 1 base from V and 5 bases from J, leaving 8 bases between. Germline V CDR1 and CDR2: SNHLY, FYNNEI. The CDR3 here is CASSEGLRETQYF. DNA for the CDR3: TGTGCCAGCAGTGAAGGCCTTCGGGAGACCCAGTACTTC. Combining the CDR3 with reference TRBV2 and TRBJ2-5 gives the whole variable domain EPEVTQTPSHQVTQMGQEVILRCVPISNHLYFYWYRQILGQKVEFLVSFYNNEISEKSEIFDDQFSVERPDGSNFTLKIRSTKLEDSAMYFCASSEGLRETQYFGPGTRLLVL.

This chain links TRBV29-1 with TRBJ1-1, with 8 bases fitting TRBD1. Germline V lookup: CDR1 SQVTM, CDR2 ANQGSEA. This CDR3 is 17 amino acids long. Germline trimming cut 3 bases from V and 0 bases from J; bases unmatched to any gene: 12. The CDR3 DNA reads as TGCAGCGTTGACGCTTTCCAGGGGGCTGCGATGAACACTGAAGCTTTCTTT. As protein: CSVDAFQGAAMNTEAFF.

The chain has TRBV27 and TRBJ2-1, with no clear D. Germline CDR1 and CDR2: MNHEY and SMNVEV (reference sequence). V was shortened by 3 bases and J by 2 bases, with 17 bases between the two germline ends. The CDR3 length is 17 residues. CDR3 protein: CASSLRPVPLTYNEQFF. CDR3 nucleotide sequence: TGTGCCAGCAGTTTGAGGCCTGTCCCGCTCACCTACAATGAGCAGTTCTTC.

The chain links TRBV12-3 or TRBV12-4 to TRBJ1-2; D gene ambiguous. Trimming cost V 3 bases and J 4 bases, with 3 bases left between them. This CDR3 is 11 amino acids long. The CDR3 protein is CASSFSYGYTF. CDR3 nucleotide sequence: TGTGCCAGCAGTTTCTCCTATGGCTACACCTTC.

V gene TRBV7-9 combines with J gene TRBJ1-5; no clear D. This CDR3 is built from 15 residues. Between the trimmed V and J ends, which lost 5 bases and 4 bases, there was a span of 15 bases. The germline V gene has CDR1 SEHNR and CDR2 FQNEAQ (reference sequence). CDR3 amino acids: CASSPSNLPNQPQHF. The DNA for the CDR3 is TGTGCCAGCAGCCCTTCTAACCTCCCAAATCAGCCCCAGCATTTT.

With respect to this clone: The same CDR3 arises from other DNA sequences in this sample as well. This chain uses TRBV2 with TRBJ2-5, with D tentatively TRBD2 (5 bases). The ends were cut back, 0 bases at V and 3 bases at J, with 8 bases in the middle. The germline V gene encodes CDR1 SNHLY and CDR2 FYNNEI. This CDR3 is 14 amino acids long. The CDR3 DNA follows: TGTGCCAGCAGTGAAGCGACGGGAAAAGAGACCCAGTACTTC. It is translated as CASSEATGKETQYF.

The V gene is TRBV30, the J gene TRBJ2-7, with D tentatively TRBD1 (6 bases). Trimming left V 4 bases short and J 4 bases short, with 11 bases between. Germline V lookup: CDR1 GTSNPN, CDR2 SVGIG (reference sequence). CDR3 length equals 12 residues. CDR3 residues: CAWTSGQYEQYF. The CDR3 DNA reads as TGTGCCTGGACAAGTGGACAGTACGAGCAGTACTTC.

Concerning this clone: The same CDR3 arises from other DNA sequences in this sample as well. The chain employs TRBV25-1 and TRBJ2-5; D gene uncertain. The V end lost 3 bases, the J end lost 4 bases, and 6 bases lay between the germline ends. Germline V gene sequence: CDR1 MGHDK, CDR2 SYGVNS. This CDR3 has 12 amino acids. CDR3 in DNA: TGTGCCAGCAGTGATAGAGGAGAGACCCAGTACTTC. It specifies CASSDRGETQYF.

J is TRBJ1-2 and V is TRBV5-8; TRBD1 matches at 7 bases. Germline assignment: CDR1 SGHTS and CDR2 YDEGEE. The CDR3 runs to 13 residues. V shed 1 base, J shed 12 bases, and the junction held 9 bases outside the gene matches. CDR3 sequence (DNA): TGTGCCAGCAGCTTGTTGGCAGGGGGTCGCCACACCTTC. This translates into CASSLLAGGRHTF.

This clone appeared a single time. Other DNA sequences in this sample translate to the same CDR3. The genes are TRBV6-5 and TRBJ2-7; TRBD2 aligns across 13 bases. V shed 6 bases, J shed 7 bases, and the junction held 3 bases outside the gene matches. CDR1 and CDR2 (germline): MNHEY, SVGAGI. The CDR3 contains 13 residues. CDR3 in DNA: TGTGCCAGCAGACCGGGACTAGCGGGGGAGCAGTACTTC. It specifies CASRPGLAGEQYF.

The V call is TRBV5-6, the J call TRBJ2-3; 8 bases line up with TRBD2. Germline V CDR1 and CDR2: SGHDT, YYEEEE. V lost 4 bases and J lost 0; bases outside the gene matches: 4. The CDR3 runs 15 residues. CDR3 sequence (DNA): TGTGCCAGCAGCAGCACTAGCGGTAGCACAGATACGCAGTATTTT. Amino acid sequence: CASSSTSGSTDTQYF.

The chain uses TRBV14 and TRBJ2-5, with TRBD2 matching over 8 bases. J gave up 5 bases and V 6 bases, and 2 bases lay outside the gene matches. This CDR3 has 12 amino acids. Looked up from germline, CDR1 is SGHDN and CDR2 is FVKESK. CDR3 DNA sequence: TGTGCCAGCAGGGGACTAGTGGAGACCCAGTACTTC. This encodes CASRGLVETQYF.

The chain's CDR3 is CAWTIGSGEGNTIYF. The CDR3 nucleotides read TGTGCCTGGACCATAGGGTCGGGGGAAGGAAACACCATATATTTT. V usage is TRBV30 and J usage is TRBJ1-3; the D gene is possibly TRBD1 (5 bases). Germline V gives CDR1 GTSNPN, CDR2 SVGIG (reference sequence). CDR3 size: 15 residues. The V end lost 4 bases, the J end lost 4 bases, and 17 bases lay between the germline ends.

The J gene is TRBJ1-3, the V gene TRBV28; the match to TRBD1 covers 7 bases. The CDR3 spans 16 residues. After removal of 1 base from V and 0 bases from J, the junction contained 3 bases not matched to a gene. Germline V gives CDR1 MDHEN, CDR2 SYDVKM. CDR3 sequence (DNA): TGTGCCAGCAGTTTATCCGGACAGGACTCTGGAAACACCATATATTTT. Encoded protein: CASSLSGQDSGNTIYF.

In its sample, this clone was seen a few times. This chain uses TRBV2 with TRBJ2-7; D is perhaps TRBD1 (6 bases). CDR3 length equals 11 residues. Germline assignment: CDR1 SNHLY and CDR2 FYNNEI. V was trimmed by 6 bases and J by 5 bases, leaving 8 bases between them. The CDR3 DNA reads as TGTGCCAGCAGGGGACACGACGAGCAGTACTTC. Amino acids: CASRGHDEQYF.

The chain has TRBV2 and TRBJ2-1; TRBD2 aligns across 7 bases. V was pared by 9 bases and J by 4 bases, with 6 bases of the junction left unmatched. The germline V gene has CDR1 SNHLY and CDR2 FYNNEI. The CDR3 has 13 residues. CDR3 sequence (DNA): TGTGCCAGTTCTAGCGGAACTTACAATGAGCAGTTCTTC. This codes for CASSSGTYNEQFF.

This chain joins TRBV7-3 and TRBJ2-6; a weak D match, TRBD2 (5 bases). V was pared by 5 bases and J by 0 bases, with 14 bases between. The CDR3 length is 17 residues. Germline V gene data show CDR1 as SGHTA and CDR2 as FQGTGA. This CDR3 is CASSPGEGISGANVLTF. The CDR3 DNA reads TGTGCCAGCAGCCCAGGTGAGGGTATCTCTGGGGCCAACGTCCTGACTTTC.

The chain recombines TRBV13 with TRBJ1-4, with 8 bases fitting TRBD1. V dropped 3 bases and J dropped 3; count of bases not matched to a gene: 0. The CDR3 is 14 residues long. Germline values: CDR1 PRHDT, CDR2 FYEKMQ (reference sequence). CDR3 coding DNA: TGTGCCAGCAGCTTGACAGGGGCTAATGAAAAACTGTTTTTT. Encoded protein: CASSLTGANEKLFF.

J is TRBJ1-1 and V is TRBV7-9; D is possibly TRBD1 (6 bases). The germline V and J ends were trimmed by 1 base and 6 bases, with 6 bases remaining between them. There are 12 residues in the CDR3. Germline V CDR1 and CDR2: SEHNR, FQNEAQ (reference sequence). For the CDR3, the DNA is TGTGCCAGCAGCTTAGACAGGGCTGAAGCTTTCTTT. Translated: CASSLDRAEAFF.

Only a few counts were recorded for this clone. The rearrangement uses TRBV29-1 and TRBJ2-2; no definite D call. The CDR3 loop spans 13 amino acids. CDR1 is SQVTM and CDR2 is ANQGSEA in the germline V gene. V was shortened by 7 bases and J by 1 base, with 10 bases between the two germline ends. CDR3 in amino acids: CSGQPGNTGELFF. For the CDR3, the DNA is TGCAGCGGTCAGCCGGGGAACACCGGGGAGCTGTTTTTT.